This TCR beta chain came from a study of cytomegalovirus exposure and HLA in healthy donors. About the research overall: As an earlier analysis found, roughly 180 million T cells yielded fewer than 130 million unique TCR beta sequences. Whole-study findings and limits: HLA alleles were associated with some 16,000 TCR beta sequences in a later analysis at 0.05 false discovery rate.

The PCR was carried out with 60 Vbeta primers and 13 Jbeta primers. The table came from immunoSEQ multiplex PCR; TCRdb's copy has only in-frame clones and leaves some out. The sample shows 55,000 to 65,000 clones, 75% to 85% of them seen only once. V shed 4 bases and J shed 2 bases, with 6 bases lying between them. Germline V gene data show CDR1 as SNHLY and CDR2 as FYNNEI. This CDR3 contains 12 residues. In its sample, this clone was seen once. Its antigen is undetermined. The same CDR3 can be traced to other DNA sequences in this sample. Unrecorded immune exposures were likely, despite nominal health at sampling.

This chain uses TRBV2 with TRBJ2-7; D ambiguous. The receptor was isolated from a male donor in good health and CMV-seronegative. Input material: PBMCs. CDR3 nucleotides: TGTGCCAGCAGTGGGGCTACCTACGAGCAGTACTTC. This codes for CASSGATYEQYF.